The clone carrying this T cell receptor beta chain has ten or more counts. What it binds is unknown. Hyperthyroidism in the patients, aged 18 to 65, was newly diagnosed and under 2 months in duration. Those patients with uncontrolled infection, other autoimmune disease, pregnancy or lactation were excluded. These data are taken from a study of T cells in Graves' hyperthyroidism and ophthalmopathy. V was shortened by 4 bases and J by 0 bases, with 9 bases between the two germline ends. The germline V gene encodes CDR1 SGHAT and CDR2 FQNNGV. The CDR3 covers 14 residues. Study-wide points: Ophthalmopathy and stable hyperthyroidism were separated by a 13 V-J model.

What was amplified from RNA transcripts were TCR beta CDR3 regions. The HTBI set primed first-round TCR CDR3 RT-PCR. One entry per CDR3 protein, called by TCRdb with MiXCR from the multiplex PCR reads. The table has approximately 400,000 distinct CDR3 sequences, 15% to 18% seen once. The clonotype originates from a woman under 30 with Graves' hyperthyroidism. Sequencing input: blood. The chain joins TRBV11-2 to TRBJ1-1; D not certain. The DNA of the CDR3 is TGTGCCAGCAGCTCTATCCGCATGAACACTGAAGCTTTCTTT. Translation: CASSSIRMNTEAFF.